This T cell receptor beta chain is from a study of blood T cell repertoires in COVID-19. Study details: COVID-19 samples collected from the United States, Italy and Spain covered acute and convalescent phases.

Sequenced by immunoSEQ multiplex PCR; TCRdb stores in-frame clones only, minus some. The sample contains 95,000 to 120,000 clones, approximately 91% of which appear only once. This clonotype was sampled from a woman aged 70 to 79 who had recovered from COVID-19. The source material was peripheral blood.

DNA for the CDR3: TGTGCCAGCAGGTCGGGACAGACCACGGCCCAGTACTTC. It specifies CASRSGQTTAQYF. The V gene is TRBV6-5, the J gene TRBJ2-5; TRBD1 matches at 7 bases. CDR3 length: 13 amino acids. V lost 6 bases to trimming and J lost 9 bases; unmatched junction nucleotides: 10. Germline CDR1 and CDR2: MNHEY and SVGAGI.